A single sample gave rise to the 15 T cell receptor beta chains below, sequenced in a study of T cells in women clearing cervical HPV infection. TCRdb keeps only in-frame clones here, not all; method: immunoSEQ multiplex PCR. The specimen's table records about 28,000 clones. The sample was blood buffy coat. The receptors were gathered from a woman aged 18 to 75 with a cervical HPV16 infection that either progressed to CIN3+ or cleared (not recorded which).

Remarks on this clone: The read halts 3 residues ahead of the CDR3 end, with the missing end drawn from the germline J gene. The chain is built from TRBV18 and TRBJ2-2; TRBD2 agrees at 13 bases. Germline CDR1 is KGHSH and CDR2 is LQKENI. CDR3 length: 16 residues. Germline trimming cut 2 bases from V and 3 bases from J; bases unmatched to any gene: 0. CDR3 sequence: CASSPTSGRDTGELFF. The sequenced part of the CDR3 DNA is TGTGCCAGCTCACCAACTAGCGGGAGGGACACCGGGGAG.

This chain's CDR3 is CSGGGQVGYTF. CDR3 DNA (partial): TGCAGTGGGGGGGGACAGGTGGGC. This chain uses TRBV20-1 with TRBJ1-2, with 8 bases lining up with TRBD1. The sequence runs out 3 residues before the end of the CDR3; the remainder is reconstructed from the germline J gene. This CDR3 has 11 amino acids. Germline V gene data show CDR1 as DFQATT and CDR2 as SNEGSKA (reference sequence).

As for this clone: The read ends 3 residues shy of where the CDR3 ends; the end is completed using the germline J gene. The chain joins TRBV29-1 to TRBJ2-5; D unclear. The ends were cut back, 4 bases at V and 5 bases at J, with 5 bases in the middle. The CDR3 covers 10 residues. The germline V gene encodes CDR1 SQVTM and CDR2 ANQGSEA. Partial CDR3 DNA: TGCAGCGTTGTCGGGGAGACC. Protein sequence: CSVVGET. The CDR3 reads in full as CSVVGETQYF.

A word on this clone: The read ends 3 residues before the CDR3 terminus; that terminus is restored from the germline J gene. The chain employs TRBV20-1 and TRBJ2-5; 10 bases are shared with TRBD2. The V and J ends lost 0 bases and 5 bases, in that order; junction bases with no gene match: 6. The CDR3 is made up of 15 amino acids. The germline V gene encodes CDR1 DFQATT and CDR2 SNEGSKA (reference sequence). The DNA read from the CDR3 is TGCAGTGCTAGAGATCGGAATAGCGGGAGGGAGACC. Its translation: CSARDRNSGRET. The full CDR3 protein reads CSARDRNSGRETQYF.

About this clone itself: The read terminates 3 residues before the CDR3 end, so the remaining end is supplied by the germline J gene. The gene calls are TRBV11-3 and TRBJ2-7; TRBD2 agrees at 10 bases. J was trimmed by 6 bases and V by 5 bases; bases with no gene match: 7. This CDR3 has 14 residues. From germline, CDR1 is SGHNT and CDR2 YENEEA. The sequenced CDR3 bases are TGTGCCAGCAGCCGGGGGCTAGCGGGAGCCGAG. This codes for CASSRGLAGAE. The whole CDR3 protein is CASSRGLAGAEQYF.

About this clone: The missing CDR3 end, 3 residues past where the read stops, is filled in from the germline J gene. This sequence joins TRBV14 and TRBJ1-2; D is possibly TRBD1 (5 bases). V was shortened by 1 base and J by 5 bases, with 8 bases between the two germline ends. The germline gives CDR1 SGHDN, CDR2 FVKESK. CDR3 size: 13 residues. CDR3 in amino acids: CASSQVQVYGYTF. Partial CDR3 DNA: TGTGCCAGCAGCCAAGTACAGGTTTATGGC.

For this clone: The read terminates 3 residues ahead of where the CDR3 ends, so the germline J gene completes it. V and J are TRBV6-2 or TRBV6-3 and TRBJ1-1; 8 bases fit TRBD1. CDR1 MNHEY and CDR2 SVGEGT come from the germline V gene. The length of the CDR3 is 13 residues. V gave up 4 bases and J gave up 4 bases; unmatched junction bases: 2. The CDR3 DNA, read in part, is TGTGCCAGCAGTTTACAGGGGGGCACTGAA. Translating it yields CASSLQGGTE. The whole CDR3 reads CASSLQGGTEAFF.

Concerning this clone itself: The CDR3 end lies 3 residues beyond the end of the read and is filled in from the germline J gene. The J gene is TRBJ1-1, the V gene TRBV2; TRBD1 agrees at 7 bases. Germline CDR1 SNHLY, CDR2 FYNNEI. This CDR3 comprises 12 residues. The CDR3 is CASQSSGQKAFF. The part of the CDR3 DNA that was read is TGTGCCAGCCAGAGCTCGGGACAGAAA.

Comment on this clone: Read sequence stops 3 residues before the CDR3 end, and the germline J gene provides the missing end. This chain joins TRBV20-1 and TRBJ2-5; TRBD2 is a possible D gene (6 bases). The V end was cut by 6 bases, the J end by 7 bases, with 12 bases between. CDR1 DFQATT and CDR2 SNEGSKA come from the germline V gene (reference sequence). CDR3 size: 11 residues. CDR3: CSARDSPTQYF. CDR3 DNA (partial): TGCAGTGCGAGGGACTCCCCGACC.

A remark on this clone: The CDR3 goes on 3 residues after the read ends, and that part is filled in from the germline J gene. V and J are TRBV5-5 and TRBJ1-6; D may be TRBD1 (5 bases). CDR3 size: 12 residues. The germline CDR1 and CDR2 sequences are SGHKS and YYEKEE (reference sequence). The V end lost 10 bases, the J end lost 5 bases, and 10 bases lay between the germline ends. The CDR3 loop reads CASGGNNSPLHF. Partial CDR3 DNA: TGTGCCTCCGGGGGGAATAATTCACCC.

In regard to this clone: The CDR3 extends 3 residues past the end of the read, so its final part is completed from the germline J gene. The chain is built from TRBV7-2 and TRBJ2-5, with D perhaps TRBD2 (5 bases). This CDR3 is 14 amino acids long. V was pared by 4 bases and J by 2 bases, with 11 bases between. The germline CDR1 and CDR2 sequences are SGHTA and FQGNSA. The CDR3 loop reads CASSSYSVQETQYF. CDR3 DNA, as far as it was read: TGTGCCAGCAGCTCCTATAGCGTACAAGAGACC.

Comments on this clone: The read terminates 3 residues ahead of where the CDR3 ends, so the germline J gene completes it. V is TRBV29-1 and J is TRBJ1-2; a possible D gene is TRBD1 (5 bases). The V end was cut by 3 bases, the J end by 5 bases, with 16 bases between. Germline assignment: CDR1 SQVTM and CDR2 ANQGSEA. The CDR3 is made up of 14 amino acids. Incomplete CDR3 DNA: TGCAGCGTTGATCAGGCAGGGCGTAGTTATGGC. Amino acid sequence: CSVDQAGRSYG. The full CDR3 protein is CSVDQAGRSYGYTF.

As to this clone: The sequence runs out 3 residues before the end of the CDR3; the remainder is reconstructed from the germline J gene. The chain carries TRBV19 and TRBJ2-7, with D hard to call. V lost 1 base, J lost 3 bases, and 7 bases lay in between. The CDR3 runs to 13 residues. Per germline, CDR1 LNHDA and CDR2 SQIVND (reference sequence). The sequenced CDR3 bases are TGTGCCAGTAGTATAGGGCATGGCTACGAG. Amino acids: CASSIGHGYE. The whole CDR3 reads CASSIGHGYEQYF. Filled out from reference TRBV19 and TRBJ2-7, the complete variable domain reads DGGITQSPKYLFRKEGQNVTLSCEQNLNHDAMYWYRQDPGQGLRLIYYSQIVNDFQKGDIAEGYSVSREKKESFPLTVTSAQKNPTAFYLCASSIGHGYEQYFGPGTRLTVT.

The part of the CDR3 DNA that was read is TGTGCCAGCAGTTGGGACGAGGGGGCGCGGGGC. Its translation is CASSWDEGARG. The entire CDR3 protein is CASSWDEGARGYTF. This rearrangement joins TRBV6-2 or TRBV6-3 to TRBJ1-2; 7 positions match TRBD1. The read terminates 3 residues before the CDR3 end, so the remaining end is supplied by the germline J gene. CDR1 and CDR2 from the germline V gene are MNHEY and SVGEGT. CDR3 size: 14 residues.

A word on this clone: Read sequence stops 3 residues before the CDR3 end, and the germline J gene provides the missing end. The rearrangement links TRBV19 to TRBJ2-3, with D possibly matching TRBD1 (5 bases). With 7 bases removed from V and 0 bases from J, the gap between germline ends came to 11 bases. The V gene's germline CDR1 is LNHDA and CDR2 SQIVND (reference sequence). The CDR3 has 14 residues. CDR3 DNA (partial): TGTGCCAGTAACAGGCTTGGGAGCACAGATACG. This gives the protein CASNRLGSTDT. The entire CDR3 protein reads CASNRLGSTDTQYF.